These T cell receptor beta chains were read from a single sample in a study of T cell responses to AZD1222 COVID-19 vaccine. Assay: immunoSEQ multiplex PCR; the TCRdb copy retains only in-frame clones and omits some. The profile shows some 120,000 clones, approximately 93% of them singletons. The material sequenced was peripheral blood, taken on day 0 of AZD1222 vaccination. These receptors originate from an adult in good health. Both conserved end residues are part of each CDR3. A D gene is named only where the DNA matches it firmly. The size field is filled for only some rows; it gives once, few, many or a size class.

clone_size	d_call	v_call	j_call	cdr3_aa	cdr3_nt
-	TRBD1	TRBV7-9	TRBJ2-3	CASSPSRDSYTDTQYF	TGTGCCAGCAGCCCAAGCCGGGACAGCTACACAGATACGCAGTATTTT
-	TRBD1	TRBV4-1	TRBJ2-1	CASSPRQGWGNEQFF	TGCGCCAGCAGCCCACGACAGGGATGGGGCAATGAGCAGTTCTTC
-	-	TRBV27	TRBJ1-4	CASSPLNEKLFF	TGTGCCAGCAGTCCGTTGAATGAAAAACTGTTTTTT
-	TRBD1	TRBV5-1	TRBJ1-1	CASSTGQGAPEAFF	TGCGCCAGCAGCACCGGACAGGGTGCCCCTGAAGCTTTCTTT
-	TRBD1	TRBV5-4	TRBJ1-1	CASSLEGARTEAFF	TGTGCCAGCAGCTTGGAGGGGGCGCGGACTGAAGCTTTCTTT
-	-	TRBV2	TRBJ1-4	CASIWDRGEKLFF	TGTGCCAGCATTTGGGATAGAGGTGAAAAACTGTTTTTT
-	-	TRBV5-5	TRBJ1-2	CASSQTGITSGYTF	TGTGCCAGCAGCCAAACAGGGATCACCAGTGGCTACACCTTC
-	-	TRBV7-9	TRBJ1-5	CASSFHGGSNQPQHF	TGTGCCAGCAGCTTCCACGGGGGTAGCAATCAGCCCCAGCATTTT
-	-	TRBV7-9	TRBJ1-6	CASSLGSGFYNSPLHF	TGTGCCAGCAGCTTAGGATCCGGCTTCTATAATTCACCCCTCCACTTT
-	-	TRBV5-4	TRBJ1-2	CASSLEQDLRYGYTF	TGTGCCAGCAGCTTGGAACAGGACCTACGCTATGGCTACACCTTC
-	-	TRBV2	TRBJ1-2	CASSGGRLGGADYTF	TGTGCCAGCAGTGGGGGGCGTCTGGGTGGAGCTGACTACACCTTC
-	-	TRBV7-9	TRBJ2-5	CASSSGLGLRETQYF	TGTGCCAGCAGCTCCGGACTGGGTTTGAGGGAGACCCAGTACTTC
-	-	TRBV28	TRBJ1-2	CASSSSGGAYGYTF	TGTGCCAGCAGTTCGTCCGGGGGGGCCTATGGCTACACCTTC
-	-	TRBV30	TRBJ1-4	CAWSPGPADEKLFF	TGTGCCTGGAGTCCGGGCCCAGCGGATGAAAAACTGTTTTTT
-	-	TRBV30	TRBJ2-7	CAWSKLASYEQYF	TGTGCCTGGAGTAAACTGGCCTCCTACGAGCAGTACTTC
few	-	TRBV30	TRBJ1-5	CAWSLGGGQPQHF	TGTGCCTGGAGTCTTGGGGGGGGGCAGCCCCAGCATTTT
-	-	TRBV28	TRBJ1-4	CASSLTPLGEKLFF	TGTGCCAGCAGTTTAACCCCTCTAGGGGAAAAACTGTTTTTT
once	-	TRBV19	TRBJ2-2	CASSPTRRVNTGELFF	TGTGCCAGTAGTCCCACGAGGCGGGTGAACACCGGGGAGCTGTTTTTT
-	-	TRBV7-9	TRBJ1-6	CASSLARVGGSYNSPLHF	TGTGCCAGCAGCTTAGCTCGGGTCGGAGGCTCCTATAATTCACCCCTCCACTTT
-	-	TRBV6-1	TRBJ1-6	CASSGTALSSYNSPLHF	TGTGCCAGCAGTGGGACAGCCTTAAGCTCCTATAATTCACCCCTCCACTTT